Following are 14 T cell receptor beta chains from one sample sequenced in a study of blood T cell repertoires in COVID-19 (TCRdb year 2020). The library was obtained by the immunoSEQ multiplex PCR assay. TCRdb retrieved this table from immuneACCESS and kept in-frame rearrangements only. Not all clones are present; in checked studies, unresolved V genes account for under half, and no reason is known for the remainder. The sample yields 200,000 to 250,000 clones; approximately 80% were counted once. The ten largest clones capture roughly 2% of the sample. The specimen sequenced was peripheral blood. The source is a man aged 30-40 years who had recovered from COVID-19.

This clone has more than one count but fewer than ten. The gene calls are TRBV6-1 and TRBJ1-2, with D hard to call. Trimming shortened V by 2 bases and J by 8 bases, and 15 bases separated the two germline ends. Germline values: CDR1 MNHNS, CDR2 SASEGT. This CDR3 region has 14 residues. CDR3 DNA sequence: TGTGCCAGCAGTGAATTTTTCCCGGTCGTAGGCTACACCTTC. Encoded protein: CASSEFFPVVGYTF.

A word on this clone: Other DNA sequences of this sample code for an identical CDR3. DNA of the CDR3: TGTGCCAGCAGCTCCGGGACAGGAGATAATTCACCCCTCCACTTT. It specifies CASSSGTGDNSPLHF. The chain combines TRBV7-3 with TRBJ1-6, with TRBD1 matching 8 bases. The V and J ends lost 4 bases and 5 bases, in that order; junction bases with no gene match: 4. CDR3 length equals 15 residues. The germline V gene has CDR1 SGHTA and CDR2 FQGTGA.

This sequence joins TRBV7-6 and TRBJ2-1; D unresolved. V dropped 1 base and J dropped 2 bases, with 12 bases sitting between them. There are 16 residues in the CDR3. Germline V gene data show CDR1 as SGHVS and CDR2 as FNYEAQ. CDR3: CASSLDSGQAYNEQFF. The CDR3 DNA sequence: TGTGCCAGCAGCTTAGATTCCGGCCAGGCCTACAATGAGCAGTTCTTC.

This chain joins TRBV10-3 and TRBJ1-3, with a weak D call TRBD1 (5 bases). Trimming took off 6 bases at V and 0 bases at J, with 9 bases between the two ends. CDR1 and CDR2 (germline): ENHRY, SYGVKD. The CDR3 runs to 14 residues. CDR3 DNA sequence: TGTGCCATCAGCCAGGGAACCTCTGGAAACACCATATATTTT. This translates into CAISQGTSGNTIYF.

The chain couples TRBV19 to TRBJ1-3; D is undetermined. The CDR3 totals 15 residues. CDR1 is LNHDA, CDR2 SQIVND, per germline (reference sequence). V lost 10 bases to trimming and J lost 2 bases, with 18 bases between them. The CDR3 here is CATARRRFAGNTIYF. As DNA, the CDR3 is TGTGCCACGGCGAGAAGGAGGTTCGCTGGAAACACCATATATTTT.

This rearrangement joins TRBV10-3 to TRBJ1-2; tentative D call: TRBD1 (6 bases). The CDR3 sequence is 14 residues long. CDR1 is ENHRY, CDR2 SYGVKD, per germline. Deletions cut 6 bases from V and 5 bases from J, with 16 bases between. DNA for the CDR3: TGTGCCATCAGGAAGGATAACAGGGATTATGGCTACACCTTC. Its translation is CAIRKDNRDYGYTF.

J is TRBJ2-1 and V is TRBV7-2; 8 bases match TRBD2. Germline values: CDR1 SGHTA, CDR2 FQGNSA. This CDR3 region has 16 residues. V lost 4 bases to trimming and J lost 8 bases; unmatched junction nucleotides: 13. The CDR3 loop is CASSSGTRPVIDEQFF. CDR3 sequence (DNA): TGTGCCAGCAGCTCCGGGACTAGACCGGTCATTGATGAGCAGTTCTTC.

The chain is built from TRBV3-1 (or the pseudogene TRBV3-2) and TRBJ2-4, with D unresolved. Germline assignment: CDR1 LGHDT and CDR2 YNNKEL (reference sequence). V was trimmed by 0 bases and J by 12 bases, leaving 21 bases between them. The CDR3 contains 16 residues. The CDR3 region is CASSQDRQPAGFHQYF. The CDR3 region has the DNA TGTGCCAGCAGCCAAGATCGGCAACCCGCCGGGTTTCATCAGTACTTC.

The gene calls are TRBV3-1 (or the pseudogene TRBV3-2) and TRBJ2-1; 12 bases map to TRBD2. The V gene end was trimmed by 1 base and the J gene end by 7 bases; junction bases not matched to a gene: 14. Germline V gene data show CDR1 as LGHDT and CDR2 as YNNKEL (reference sequence). The CDR3 runs to 19 residues. This chain's CDR3 is CASSQGQTLAGGRRNEQFF. CDR3 sequence (DNA): TGTGCCAGCAGCCAAGGGCAAACGCTAGCGGGGGGGCGTAGGAATGAGCAGTTCTTC.

The chain couples TRBV5-1 to TRBJ2-3, with 15 bases that match TRBD2. V shed 3 bases, J shed 6 bases, and the junction held 5 bases outside the gene matches. Looked up from germline, CDR1 is SGHRS and CDR2 is YFSETQ. This CDR3 region has 16 residues. DNA for the CDR3: TGCGCCAGCAGCTCCGGACTAGCGGGGGGGCGGGATACGCAGTATTTT. Amino acids: CASSSGLAGGRDTQYF.

On this clone: At one end the junction does not follow the germline gene, possibly because of a read error. The chain employs TRBV5-5 and TRBJ1-1, with 8 positions matching TRBD1. Germline loops: CDR1 SGHKS, CDR2 YYEKEE (reference sequence). The CDR3 covers 15 residues. In DNA, the CDR3 is TGTGCCAGCAGTTTGGATTCAGGGGGCGTCACTGAAGCTTTCTTT. Its translation is CASSLDSGGVTEAFF.

The gene calls are TRBV9 and TRBJ2-1, with a weak D call TRBD2 (5 bases). The CDR3 is 13 amino acids. CDR1 is SGDLS, CDR2 YYNGEE, per germline. Trimming took off 3 bases at V and 7 bases at J, with 11 bases between the two ends. The CDR3 nucleotides are TGTGCCAGCAGCGCGGCTAGCTGGAATGAGCAGTTCTTC. It encodes CASSAASWNEQFF.

This clone showed up just a few times. The V call is TRBV15, the J call TRBJ1-2, with unresolved D. CDR1 and CDR2 from the germline V gene are LNHNV and YYDKDF (reference sequence). With 0 bases removed from V and 2 bases from J, the gap between germline ends came to 4 bases. The CDR3 totals 13 residues. The CDR3 DNA is TGTGCCACCAGCAGAGACAGGAACTATGGCTACACCTTC. The encoded protein is CATSRDRNYGYTF.

The chain carries TRBV18 and TRBJ1-4; maybe TRBD1 (6 bases). V was clipped by 3 bases and J by 7 bases, with 15 bases between them. CDR1 is KGHSH, CDR2 LQKENI, per germline. CDR3 length: 15 amino acids. DNA of the CDR3: TGTGCCAGCTCACCGAACAGGGCGGCCGGTGAAAAACTGTTTTTT. Translated: CASSPNRAAGEKLFF.